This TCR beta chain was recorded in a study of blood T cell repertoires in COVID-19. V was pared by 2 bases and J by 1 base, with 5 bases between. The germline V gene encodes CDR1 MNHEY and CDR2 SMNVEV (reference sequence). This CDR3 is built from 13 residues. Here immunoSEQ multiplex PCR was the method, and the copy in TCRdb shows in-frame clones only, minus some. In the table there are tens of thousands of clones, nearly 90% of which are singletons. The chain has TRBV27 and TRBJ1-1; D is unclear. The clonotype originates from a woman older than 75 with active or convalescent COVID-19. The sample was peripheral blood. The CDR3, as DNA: TGTGCCAGCAGTTTAATACAGAACACTGAAGCTTTCTTT. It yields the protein CASSLIQNTEAFF.